This TCR beta chain was obtained from a study of T-cell reconstitution after alpha-beta-depleted transplantation in children (dated by TCRdb to 2016 to 2018). Notes on the research overall: T-cell immune reconstitution after TCRalphabeta/CD19-depleted allogeneic hematopoietic cell transplantation in children was quantitatively tracked in the study by means of TCR repertoire profiling.

Points on this clonotype: There is no known antigen for this receptor. No base-level quality is on record; no much larger clone is a single base apart.

The meaning of the sample's treatment or condition label: allogeneic hematopoietic cell transplantation with graft depleted of TCRalphabeta T cells and CD19 B cells. The children who served as transplant recipients had been given grafts of TCRalphabeta/CD19-depleted allogeneic hematopoietic cells. To prepare the library, PCR was applied. The run used an Illumina HiSeq 2500. Molecular barcoding was employed in the preparation of TCR libraries, with unique molecular identifiers being used to normalize TCRbeta repertoire quantification. The raw public data were reprocessed by TCRdb itself: fastp quality trimming at Q25, MiXCR clonotype calling, in-frame beta chains only. Here each entry gathers all rows of one CDR3 protein and keeps the most common genes and DNA. For this sample the table gives approximately 650,000 distinct CDR3 sequences, of which around 12% were detected only once. 0.79% of the sample is held by the ten biggest clonotypes.

Broad study findings and their caveats: The frequencies of hyperexpanded clones fell over the following months, and after one year, T-cell counts and TCRbeta diversity were mostly attributed to newly produced T cells. Apparently early alphabetaT-cell count recovery about two months after transplant reportedly relied on only several hundred rapidly expanded clones derived from non-depleted graft cells. In some patients, the high TCRbeta diversity seen at day 60 was put down to recipient T cells and intrathymic progenitors that had survived conditioning.

The germline V gene (reference sequence) supplies CDR1 MNHEY and CDR2 SMNVEV. The cysteine opens and the phenylalanine closes a CDR3 of 15 amino acids. Just CDR3 DNA is preserved here, 45 bases in frame from base 1. V and J lose 11 bases and 4 bases, and a span of 24 bases separates them. This clonotype was obtained from a girl aged 2 to 9 with congenital amegakaryocytic thrombocytopenia, due to receive a stem cell transplant. This sequence uses TRBV27 and TRBJ2-7; the D call is tentative, TRBD1 or TRBD2, as each matches 7 bases. The specimen comprised PBMCs, sampled before TCRalphabeta/CD19-depleted stem cell transplant. The CDR3 reads CAASPGGGGVYEQYF. The sequenced DNA is TGTGCCGCCTCACCGGGGGGAGGGGGCGTATACGAGCAGTACTTC.